This T cell receptor beta chain was sequenced during a study of cytomegalovirus exposure and HLA in healthy donors. Details on this clone: Its antigen is currently unknown.

The PCR made use of 60 Vbeta and 13 Jbeta primers. The table came from immunoSEQ multiplex PCR; TCRdb's copy has only in-frame clones and leaves some out. The sample shows 100,000 to 150,000 clones, around three quarters of them seen only once. Study-wide findings and caveats: Near-uniform donor sequencing depth was presumed by presence/absence analyses. The authors listed some 150 TCR beta chains as cytomegalovirus-associated. About 87% or about 30% of the time was how often most TCR beta V segments were productive, according to an earlier analysis.

The sample was PBMCs. This TCR was recovered from a woman aged 50 to 60 in good health and CMV-seronegative.

The CDR3 loop reads CASIPPGDEAEAFF. The DNA of the CDR3 is TGTGCCAGCATTCCCCCAGGGGATGAAGCTGAAGCTTTCTTT. The genes are TRBV28 and TRBJ1-1, with a tentative D call TRBD1 (6 bases). Germline V CDR1 and CDR2: MDHEN, SYDVKM. CDR3 length: 14 residues. The V end was cut by 7 bases, the J end by 6 bases, with 18 bases between.